These 9 T cell receptor beta chains were all obtained from the same sample, sequenced in a study of cytomegalovirus exposure and HLA in healthy donors. Researchers ran the PCR with 60 Vbeta and 13 Jbeta primers. Here immunoSEQ multiplex PCR was the method, and the copy in TCRdb shows in-frame clones only, minus some. The sample has approximately 130,000 clones, about 77% seen once. Material for sequencing was PBMCs. Every receptor here comes from a man over 45 in good health and CMV-seronegative.

In its sample, this clone was seen once. V usage is TRBV27 and J usage is TRBJ2-7, with a possible D match to TRBD1 (6 bases). Germline V gene lookup returns CDR1 MNHEY and CDR2 SMNVEV (reference sequence). The V and J ends lost 4 bases and 5 bases respectively, with 15 bases between them. This CDR3 contains 14 residues. The CDR3 region is CASSSLGGDHEQYF. CDR3 DNA: TGTGCCAGCAGTTCCCTAGGGGGAGACCACGAGCAGTACTTC.

V usage is TRBV25-1 and J usage is TRBJ2-3; 10 bases match TRBD2. The CDR3 consists of 13 residues. Trimming cost V 5 bases and J 6 bases; bases outside gene matches: 2. Per the germline V gene, CDR1 is MGHDK and CDR2 is SYGVNS. The DNA for the CDR3 is TGTGCCAGCAGTTCTAGCGGGAGTGATACGCAGTATTTT. It is translated as CASSSSGSDTQYF.

V usage is TRBV30 and J usage is TRBJ1-1; TRBD1 agrees at 9 bases. The J segment lost 1 base and the V segment lost 8 bases, leaving 5 bases of the junction unmatched. In germline, CDR1 is GTSNPN, CDR2 SVGIG (reference sequence). CDR3 size: 13 residues. The CDR3 coding sequence is TGTGCCAGGGACAGGGTCGCGAACACTGAAGCTTTCTTT. Its protein product is CARDRVANTEAFF.

V is TRBV5-1 and J is TRBJ1-2; TRBD1 matches 10 bases. The CDR3 has 15 amino acids. Germline trimming cut 3 bases from V and 4 bases from J; bases unmatched to any gene: 6. CDR1 is SGHRS and CDR2 is YFSETQ in the germline V gene. The CDR3 DNA is TGCGCCAGCAGCTGGGGGGGACAGGGGAGCTATGGCTACACCTTC. Protein sequence: CASSWGGQGSYGYTF.

V usage is TRBV5-4 and J usage is TRBJ2-5; 7 positions agree with TRBD1. Germline V CDR1 and CDR2: SGHNT, YYREEE (reference sequence). This CDR3 spans 13 amino acids. V shed 4 bases and J 3 bases; nucleotides not matched to a gene: 3. CDR3 sequence: CASSPDREETQYF. The CDR3 nucleotides read TGTGCCAGCAGCCCTGACAGGGAAGAGACCCAGTACTTC.

This clone showed up just a few times. The V call is TRBV4-3, the J call TRBJ2-1; a weak D match, TRBD2 (5 bases). This CDR3 comprises 12 residues. Germline assignment: CDR1 LGHNA and CDR2 YSLEER. V lost 0 bases, J lost 10 bases, and 7 bases lay in between. The CDR3 protein is CASSQDRGEQFF. The CDR3 DNA reads TGCGCCAGCAGCCAAGATCGCGGGGAGCAGTTCTTC.

The V and J genes are TRBV19 and TRBJ2-4, with D perhaps TRBD2 (5 bases). Trimming took off 8 bases at V and 8 bases at J, with 19 bases between the two ends. Germline CDR1 reads LNHDA; CDR2 reads SQIVND (reference sequence). The CDR3 spans 14 residues. CDR3 DNA: TGTGCCAGTTCAGAGCGGTGGATGATAGACATTCAGTACTTC. Protein product: CASSERWMIDIQYF.

The chain joins TRBV2 to TRBJ2-3; TRBD2 matches at 11 bases. The CDR3 is 16 amino acids. The V gene end was trimmed by 7 bases and the J gene end by 1 base; junction bases not matched to a gene: 7. CDR1 is SNHLY, CDR2 FYNNEI, per germline. CDR3 coding DNA: TGTGCCAGCATTCCTGAGACTAGCGGGGGCACAGATACGCAGTATTTT. Its translation: CASIPETSGGTDTQYF.

The rearrangement links TRBV19 to TRBJ2-7; D ambiguous. Germline lookup yields CDR1 LNHDA and CDR2 SQIVND (reference sequence). V lost 3 bases and J lost 6, with 9 bases in between. The CDR3 has 12 amino acids. Written as DNA, the CDR3 is TGTGCCAGTAGTATTCTACGCGGCGAGCAGTACTTC. It codes for CASSILRGEQYF.